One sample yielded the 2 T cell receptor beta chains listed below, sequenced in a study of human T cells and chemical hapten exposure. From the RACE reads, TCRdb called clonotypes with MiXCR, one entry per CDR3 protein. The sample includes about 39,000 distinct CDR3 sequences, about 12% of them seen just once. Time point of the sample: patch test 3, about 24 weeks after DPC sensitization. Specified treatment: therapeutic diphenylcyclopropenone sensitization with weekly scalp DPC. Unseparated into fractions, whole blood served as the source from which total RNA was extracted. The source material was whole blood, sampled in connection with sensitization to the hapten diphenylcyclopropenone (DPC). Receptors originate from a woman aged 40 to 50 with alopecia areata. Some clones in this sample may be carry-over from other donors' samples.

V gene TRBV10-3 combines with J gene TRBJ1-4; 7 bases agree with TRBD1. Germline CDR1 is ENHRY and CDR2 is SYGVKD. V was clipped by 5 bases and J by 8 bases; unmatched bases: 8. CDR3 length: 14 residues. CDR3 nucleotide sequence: TGTGCCATCAGTCCCGAGGGGGCAAGGGAAAAACTGTTTTTT. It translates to CAISPEGAREKLFF.

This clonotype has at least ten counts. In DNA, the CDR3 is TGTGCCAGCAGGGGACAGGGGACGGGCACAGATACGCAGTATTTT. It yields the protein CASRGQGTGTDTQYF. V usage is TRBV28 and J usage is TRBJ2-3; 10 nucleotides line up with TRBD1. Trimming took 6 bases from V and 1 from J; bases not matched to a gene: 4. Per the germline V gene, CDR1 is MDHEN and CDR2 is SYDVKM. The CDR3 is 15 amino acids.